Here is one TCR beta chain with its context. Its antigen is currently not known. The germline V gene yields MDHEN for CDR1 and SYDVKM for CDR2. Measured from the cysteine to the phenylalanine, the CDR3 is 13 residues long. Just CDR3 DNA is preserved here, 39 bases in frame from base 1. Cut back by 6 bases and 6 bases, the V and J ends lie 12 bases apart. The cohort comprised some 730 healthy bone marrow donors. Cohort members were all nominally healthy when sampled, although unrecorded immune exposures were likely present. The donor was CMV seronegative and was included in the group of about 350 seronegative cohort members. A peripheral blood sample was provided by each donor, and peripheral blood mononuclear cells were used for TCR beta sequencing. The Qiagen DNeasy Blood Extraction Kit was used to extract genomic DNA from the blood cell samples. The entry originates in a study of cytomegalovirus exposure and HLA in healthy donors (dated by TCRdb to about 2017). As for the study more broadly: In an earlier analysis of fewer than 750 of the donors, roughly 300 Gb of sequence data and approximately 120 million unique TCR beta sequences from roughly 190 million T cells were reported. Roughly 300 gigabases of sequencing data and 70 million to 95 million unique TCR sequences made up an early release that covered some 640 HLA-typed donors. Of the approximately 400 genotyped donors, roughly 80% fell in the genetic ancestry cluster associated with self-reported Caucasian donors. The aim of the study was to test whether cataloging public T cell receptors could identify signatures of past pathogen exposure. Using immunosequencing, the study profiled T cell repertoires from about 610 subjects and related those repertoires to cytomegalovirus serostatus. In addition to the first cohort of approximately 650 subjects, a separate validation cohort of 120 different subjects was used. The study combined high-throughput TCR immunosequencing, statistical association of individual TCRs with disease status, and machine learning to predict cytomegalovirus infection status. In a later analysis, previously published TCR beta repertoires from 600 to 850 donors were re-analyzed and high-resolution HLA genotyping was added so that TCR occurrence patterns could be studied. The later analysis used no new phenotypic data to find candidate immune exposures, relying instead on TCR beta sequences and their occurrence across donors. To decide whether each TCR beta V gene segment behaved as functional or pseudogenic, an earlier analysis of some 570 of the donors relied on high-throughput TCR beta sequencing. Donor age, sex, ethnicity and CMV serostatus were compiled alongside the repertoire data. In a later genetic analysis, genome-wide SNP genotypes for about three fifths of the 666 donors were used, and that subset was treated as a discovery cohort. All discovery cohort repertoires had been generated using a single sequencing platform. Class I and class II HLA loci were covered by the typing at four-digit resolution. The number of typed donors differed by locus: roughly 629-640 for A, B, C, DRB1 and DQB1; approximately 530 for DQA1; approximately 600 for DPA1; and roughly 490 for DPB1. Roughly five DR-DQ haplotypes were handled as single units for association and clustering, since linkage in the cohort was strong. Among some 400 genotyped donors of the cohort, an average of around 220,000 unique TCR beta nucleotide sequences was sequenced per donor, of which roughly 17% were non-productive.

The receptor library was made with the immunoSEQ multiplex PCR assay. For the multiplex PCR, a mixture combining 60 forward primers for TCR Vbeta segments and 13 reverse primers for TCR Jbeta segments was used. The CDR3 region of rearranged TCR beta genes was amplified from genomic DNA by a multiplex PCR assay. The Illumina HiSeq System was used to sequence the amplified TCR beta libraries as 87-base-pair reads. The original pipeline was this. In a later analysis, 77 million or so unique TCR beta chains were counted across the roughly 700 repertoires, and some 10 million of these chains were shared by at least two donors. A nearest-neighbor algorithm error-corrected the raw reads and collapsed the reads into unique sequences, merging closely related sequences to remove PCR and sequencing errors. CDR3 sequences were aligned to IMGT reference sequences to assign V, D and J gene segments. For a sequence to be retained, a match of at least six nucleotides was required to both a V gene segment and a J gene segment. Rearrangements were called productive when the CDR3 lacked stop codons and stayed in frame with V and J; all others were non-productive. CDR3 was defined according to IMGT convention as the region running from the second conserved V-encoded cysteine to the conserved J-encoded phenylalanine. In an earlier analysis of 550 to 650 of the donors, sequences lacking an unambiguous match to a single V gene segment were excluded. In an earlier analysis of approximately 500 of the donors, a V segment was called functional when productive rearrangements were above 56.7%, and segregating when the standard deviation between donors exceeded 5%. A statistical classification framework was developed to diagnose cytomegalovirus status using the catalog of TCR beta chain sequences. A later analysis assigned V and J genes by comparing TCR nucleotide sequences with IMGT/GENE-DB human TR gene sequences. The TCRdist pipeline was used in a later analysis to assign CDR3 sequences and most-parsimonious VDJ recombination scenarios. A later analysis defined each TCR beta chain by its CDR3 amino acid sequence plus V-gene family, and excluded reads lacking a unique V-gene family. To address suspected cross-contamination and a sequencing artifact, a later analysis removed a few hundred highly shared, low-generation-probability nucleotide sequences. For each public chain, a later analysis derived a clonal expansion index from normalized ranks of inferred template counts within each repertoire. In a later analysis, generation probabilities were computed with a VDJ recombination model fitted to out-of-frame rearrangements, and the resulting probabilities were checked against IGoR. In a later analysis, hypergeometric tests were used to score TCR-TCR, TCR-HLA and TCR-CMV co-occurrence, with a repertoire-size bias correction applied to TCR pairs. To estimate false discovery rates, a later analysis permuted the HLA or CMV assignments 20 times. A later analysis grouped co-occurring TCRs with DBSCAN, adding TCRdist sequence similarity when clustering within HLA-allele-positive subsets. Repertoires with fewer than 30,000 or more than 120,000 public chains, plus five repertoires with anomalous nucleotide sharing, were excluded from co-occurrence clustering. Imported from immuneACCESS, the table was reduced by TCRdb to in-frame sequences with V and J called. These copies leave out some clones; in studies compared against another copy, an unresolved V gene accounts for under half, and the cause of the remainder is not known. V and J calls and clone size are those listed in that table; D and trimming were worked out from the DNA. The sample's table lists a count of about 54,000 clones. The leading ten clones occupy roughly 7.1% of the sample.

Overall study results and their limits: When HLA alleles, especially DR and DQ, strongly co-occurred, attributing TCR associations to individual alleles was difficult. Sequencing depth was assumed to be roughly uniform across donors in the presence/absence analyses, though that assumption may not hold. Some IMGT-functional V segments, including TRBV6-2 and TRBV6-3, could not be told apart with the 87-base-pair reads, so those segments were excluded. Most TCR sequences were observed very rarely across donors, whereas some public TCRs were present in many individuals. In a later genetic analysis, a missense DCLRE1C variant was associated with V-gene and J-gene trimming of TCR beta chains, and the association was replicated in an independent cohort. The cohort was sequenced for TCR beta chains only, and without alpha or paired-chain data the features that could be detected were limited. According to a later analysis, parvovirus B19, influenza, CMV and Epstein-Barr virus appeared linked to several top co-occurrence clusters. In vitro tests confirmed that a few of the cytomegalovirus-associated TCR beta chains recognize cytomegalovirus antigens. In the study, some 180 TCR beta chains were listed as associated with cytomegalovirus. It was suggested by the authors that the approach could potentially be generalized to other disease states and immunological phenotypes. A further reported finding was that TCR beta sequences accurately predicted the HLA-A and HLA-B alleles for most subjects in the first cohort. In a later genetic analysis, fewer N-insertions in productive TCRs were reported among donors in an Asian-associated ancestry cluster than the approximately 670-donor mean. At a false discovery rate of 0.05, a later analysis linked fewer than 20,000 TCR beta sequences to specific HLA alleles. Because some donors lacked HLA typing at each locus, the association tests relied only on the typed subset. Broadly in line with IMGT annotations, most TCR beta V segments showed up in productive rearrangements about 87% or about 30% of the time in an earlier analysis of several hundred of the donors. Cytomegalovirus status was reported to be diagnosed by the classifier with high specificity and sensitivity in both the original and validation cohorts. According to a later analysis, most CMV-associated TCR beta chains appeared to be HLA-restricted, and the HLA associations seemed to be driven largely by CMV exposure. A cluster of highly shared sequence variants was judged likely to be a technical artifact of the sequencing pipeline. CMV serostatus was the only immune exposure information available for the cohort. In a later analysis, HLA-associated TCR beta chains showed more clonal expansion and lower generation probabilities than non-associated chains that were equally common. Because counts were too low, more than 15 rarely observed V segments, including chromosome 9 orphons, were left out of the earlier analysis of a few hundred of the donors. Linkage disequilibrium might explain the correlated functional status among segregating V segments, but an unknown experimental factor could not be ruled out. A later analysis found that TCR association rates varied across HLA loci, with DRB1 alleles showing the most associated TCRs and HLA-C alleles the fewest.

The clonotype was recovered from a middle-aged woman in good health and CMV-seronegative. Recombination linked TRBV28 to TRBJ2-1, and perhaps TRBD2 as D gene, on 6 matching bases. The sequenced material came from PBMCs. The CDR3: CASSVGGGNEQFF. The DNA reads TGTGCCAGCAGCGTCGGGGGAGGCAATGAGCAGTTCTTC. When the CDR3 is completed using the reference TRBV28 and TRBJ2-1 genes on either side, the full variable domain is DVKVTQSSRYLVKRTGEKVFLECVQDMDHENMFWYRQDPGLGLRLIYFSYDVKMKEKGDIPEGYSVSREKKERFSLILESASTNQTSMYLCASSVGGGNEQFFGPGTRLTVL.